The rows below give T cell receptor beta chains drawn from one sample of a study of T cells in localized non-small cell lung cancer. The repertoire was sequenced with immunoSEQ multiplex PCR; TCRdb's copy has only in-frame clones and lacks some. The table lists under 2,000 clones, 20% to 25% of them singletons. This sample comprised normal lung tissue next to the tumor, obtained before any cancer treatment. These receptors came from a female donor older than 55 with stage II squamous cell lung carcinoma. Both conserved end residues are part of each CDR3. Each record gives: CDR3 protein, CDR3 DNA, D gene, V gene, J gene, clone size. D genes are given only for firm matches. Rows may omit the clone size; those that give it use once, few, many or a size class.

CASSLTTGMGYTF	TGTGCCAGCAGCCTTACGACAGGGATGGGCTACACCTTC	TRBD1	TRBV28	TRBJ1-2	.
CASSPDINMDTEAFF	TGTGCCAGCAGCCCCGACATCAATATGGACACTGAAGCTTTCTTT	.	TRBV11-3	TRBJ1-1	.
CASSRVNYGYTF	TGTGCCAGCAGCAGAGTCAACTATGGCTACACCTTC	.	TRBV6-7	TRBJ1-2	.
CASSRQRDEKLFF	TGTGCCAGCTCCAGACAGCGGGATGAAAAACTGTTTTTT	.	TRBV18	TRBJ1-4	few
CASSETGNTEAFF	TGTGCCAGCTCAGAGACAGGGAACACTGAAGCTTTCTTT	.	TRBV18	TRBJ1-1	.
CASSFVDQKNTEAFF	TGTGCCAGCAGCTTTGTGGACCAGAAGAACACTGAAGCTTTCTTT	.	TRBV11-3	TRBJ1-1	few
CASSVASWAGDEQYF	TGTGCCAGCAGCGTAGCGTCGTGGGCCGGAGACGAGCAGTACTTC	.	TRBV9	TRBJ2-7	.
CASSFRGGPLAKNIQYF	TGTGCCAGCAGCTTCCGAGGGGGGCCTCTAGCCAAAAACATTCAGTACTTC	.	TRBV11-3	TRBJ2-4	.
CASTRRGQKSNEQFF	TGTGCCAGTACCCGCAGGGGGCAAAAATCCAATGAGCAGTTCTTC	TRBD1	TRBV19	TRBJ2-1	few
CASSPQAGTRYNEQFF	TGTGCCAGCAGCCCACAGGCCGGGACTAGATACAATGAGCAGTTCTTC	TRBD2	TRBV11-3	TRBJ2-1	large
CAWKGQGNQPQHF	TGTGCCTGGAAGGGACAGGGGAATCAGCCCCAGCATTTT	TRBD1	TRBV30	TRBJ1-5	.
CASSAYSTNYGYTF	TGTGCCAGCAGTGCCTACAGTACTAACTATGGCTACACCTTC	.	TRBV2	TRBJ1-2	few
CATERVGNTEAFF	TGTGCCACCGAAAGGGTCGGAAACACTGAAGCTTTCTTT	.	TRBV6-8	TRBJ1-1	few
CASSGDGYNYGYTF	TGTGCCAGCAGCGGGGACGGTTATAACTATGGCTACACCTTC	.	TRBV2	TRBJ1-2	few
CATSMDRDNYNEQFF	TGTGCCACCAGTATGGACCGGGACAACTACAATGAGCAGTTCTTC	.	TRBV15	TRBJ2-1	.
CASSVEKGGPYEQYF	TGTGCCAGCAGCGTAGAAAAGGGCGGACCCTACGAGCAGTACTTC	.	TRBV9	TRBJ2-7	few
CASSPGTGSGDTF	TGCGCCAGCAGCCCTGGGACAGGCTCAGGGGACACCTTC	.	TRBV1	TRBJ1-2	.
CASSVGPTGALNTEAFF	TGTGCCAGCAGCGTTGGACCGACAGGGGCTTTGAACACTGAAGCTTTCTTT	TRBD1	TRBV9	TRBJ1-1	few
CASSLDRVPDTQYF	TGCGCCAGCAGCCTAGACAGGGTACCAGATACGCAGTATTTT	TRBD1	TRBV5-1	TRBJ2-3	.
CAWYRGPNYGYTF	TGTGCCTGGTACAGGGGGCCTAACTATGGCTACACCTTC	TRBD1	TRBV30	TRBJ1-2	.
CASSPKGVDRGLEGQFF	TGTGCCAGCTCACCAAAGGGAGTGGACAGGGGGCTCGAGGGGCAGTTCTTC	TRBD1	TRBV18	TRBJ2-1	few
CASSEASGGAIYGYTF	TGTGCCAGCAGTGAAGCGAGCGGGGGGGCAATCTATGGCTACACCTTC	.	TRBV2	TRBJ1-2	few
CASSPPTDTNYGYTF	TGTGCCAGCTCACCACCAACGGATACTAACTATGGCTACACCTTC	.	TRBV18	TRBJ1-2	.
CASSLNSGSLTDTQYF	TGTGCCAGCAGCTTAAATAGCGGGAGCCTCACAGATACGCAGTATTTT	TRBD2	TRBV7-6	TRBJ2-3	few
CASSLGRASNTIYF	TGTGCCAGCAGTCTAGGCAGGGCGTCGAACACCATATATTTT	.	TRBV28	TRBJ1-3	.
CASSSPTGYGGYTF	TGTGCCAGCAGCTCCCCAACAGGGTACGGTGGCTACACCTTC	.	TRBV9	TRBJ1-2	.
CASTWTGANTGELFF	TGTGCCAGCACCTGGACAGGAGCGAACACCGGGGAGCTGTTTTTT	TRBD1	TRBV9	TRBJ2-2	few
CASSHTAGGETQYF	TGTGCCAGCAGCCATACAGCGGGGGGCGAGACCCAGTACTTC	TRBD2	TRBV11-3	TRBJ2-5	few
CSVEGQGSAGGFF	TGCAGCGTTGAAGGACAGGGGTCGGCGGGGGGTTTCTTT	TRBD1	TRBV29-1	TRBJ1-1	.
CASTTSGYGYTF	TGTGCCAGCACCACCTCGGGGTATGGCTACACCTTC	.	TRBV28	TRBJ1-2	.
CASSFQGTDGELFF	TGCGCCAGCAGCTTTCAGGGTACGGACGGGGAGCTGTTTTTT	.	TRBV5-1	TRBJ2-2	.